Presented here are 3 T cell receptor beta chains from one specimen sequenced in a study of siplizumab effects on memory and regulatory T cells. Using immunoSEQ multiplex PCR, the repertoire was profiled, and TCRdb retains in-frame clones only, with some absent. The sample consists of tens of thousands of clones, about 96% of them appearing once. The material sequenced was naive CD8+ T cells sorted from blood. The receptors shown here come from a human donor in good health.

The chain is built from TRBV11-2 and TRBJ2-7, with D perhaps TRBD1 or TRBD2 (5 bases each). The V gene lost 0 bases and the J gene lost 4 bases, with 10 bases spanning the gap. This CDR3 has 14 residues. CDR1 and CDR2 (germline): SGHAT, FQNNGV. The CDR3 sequence: CASSLDQGGYEQYF. The CDR3 bases are TGTGCCAGCAGCTTAGATCAGGGCGGGTACGAGCAGTACTTC.

The genes are TRBV5-1 and TRBJ2-3, with 9 bases fitting TRBD2. The CDR3 is made up of 15 amino acids. With V trimmed by 4 bases and J by 4 bases, 7 bases remained unmatched. Looked up from germline, CDR1 is SGHRS and CDR2 is YFSETQ. In DNA, the CDR3 is TGCGCCAGCAGCCCGCCGGGACTAGCTTCAGATACGCAGTATTTT. Amino acid sequence: CASSPPGLASDTQYF.

This clone appeared a single time. The J gene is TRBJ2-7, the V gene TRBV29-1, with 7 bases aligning to TRBD1. This CDR3 has 14 residues. CDR1 and CDR2 from the germline V gene are SQVTM and ANQGSEA. V was clipped by 0 bases and J by 2 bases; unmatched bases: 4. The CDR3 DNA reads TGCAGCGTTGAAGACCGGGACAGTACCTACGAGCAGTACTTC. Amino acids: CSVEDRDSTYEQYF.